This TCR beta chain was observed in a study of OX40 agonist ivuxolimab in advanced cancers. Across the study: Given to patients was ivuxolimab, an agonistic anti-OX40 (CD134) antibody. Study conclusions and caveats: Clonal expansion from baseline to week 6 occurred in both CD4+ and CD8+ T cells. Researchers report that CD8+ T cells had, on average, more expanded clones than CD4+.

The CDR3 length is 13 residues. V lost 5 bases to trimming and J lost 2 bases, with 10 bases between them. Germline values: CDR1 SNHLY, CDR2 FYNNEI. A word on this clone: Its specificity is not known.

The assay was immunoSEQ multiplex PCR, and TCRdb's table has in-frame clones only and misses some. This table holds around 62,000 clones, 80% to 90% found once. The source material was CD4+ or CD8+ T cells sorted from blood, sampled in a trial of the OX40 agonist ivuxolimab. This chain joins TRBV2 and TRBJ2-7; no firm D call. The receptor's source is an adult with an advanced solid tumor such as melanoma, head and neck, liver or kidney cancer. The chain's CDR3 is CASSPPGPYEQYF. CDR3 DNA: TGTGCCAGCAGTCCCCCGGGCCCCTACGAGCAGTACTTC.